This T cell receptor (beta chain) was found in a study of spatial heterogeneity in lung cancer. Time point defined: sample taken at primary tumor resection. MiXCR, applied by TCRdb to the 5' RACE reads, yields one record per CDR3 protein. This sample carries around 45,000 distinct CDR3 sequences, roughly an eighth of them seen once, and the ten largest clones take around 54%. This CDR3 comprises 12 residues. Trimming removed 5 bases at V and 7 bases at J, with 11 bases between. Germline CDR1 reads SEHNR; CDR2 reads FQNEAQ (reference sequence). This clonotype was recorded at least ten times. This rearrangement joins TRBV7-9 to TRBJ1-2; no firm D call. The specimen was PBMCs, collected at surgery. The receptor was derived from a male donor with early-stage non-small cell lung cancer. CDR3 loop: CASSTNSGGYTF. CDR3 DNA sequence: TGTGCCAGCAGCACGAACAGTGGTGGCTACACCTTC.